This T cell receptor beta chain was recorded in a study of T cell repertoires in cytomegalovirus infection. Germline loops: CDR1 SQVTM, CDR2 ANQGSEA. V was pared by 4 bases and J by 5 bases, with 9 bases between. The CDR3 has 11 residues. There are many counts of this clonotype. TCRdb re-called the reads through MiXCR, storing one row per CDR3 protein. The sample lists around 280,000 distinct CDR3 sequences, approximately 10% occurring once. The chain combines TRBV29-1 with TRBJ2-7; D unresolved. This TCR was sampled from a human donor in good health (CMV status not recorded). Some clones in this sample may be carry-over from other donors' samples. Sequenced material: PBMCs. CDR3 sequence (DNA): TGCAGCGTTGGAGGACCTCACGAGCAGTACTTC. This sequence encodes CSVGGPHEQYF.